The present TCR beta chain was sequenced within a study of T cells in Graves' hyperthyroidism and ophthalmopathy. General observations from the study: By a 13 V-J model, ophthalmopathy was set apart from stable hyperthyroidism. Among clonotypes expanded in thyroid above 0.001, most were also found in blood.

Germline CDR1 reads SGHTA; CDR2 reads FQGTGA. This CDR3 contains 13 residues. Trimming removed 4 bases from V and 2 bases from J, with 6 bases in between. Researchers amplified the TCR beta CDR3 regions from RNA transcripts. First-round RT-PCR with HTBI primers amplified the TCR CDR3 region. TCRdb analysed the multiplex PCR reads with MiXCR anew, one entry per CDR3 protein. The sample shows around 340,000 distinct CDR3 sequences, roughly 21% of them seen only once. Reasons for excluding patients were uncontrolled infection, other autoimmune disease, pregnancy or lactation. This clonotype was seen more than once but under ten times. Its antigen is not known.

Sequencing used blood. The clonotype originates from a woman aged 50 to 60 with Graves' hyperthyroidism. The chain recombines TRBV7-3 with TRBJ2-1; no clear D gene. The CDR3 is CASSSSAYNEQFF. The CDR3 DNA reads TGTGCCAGCAGCTCTTCAGCCTACAATGAGCAGTTCTTC.